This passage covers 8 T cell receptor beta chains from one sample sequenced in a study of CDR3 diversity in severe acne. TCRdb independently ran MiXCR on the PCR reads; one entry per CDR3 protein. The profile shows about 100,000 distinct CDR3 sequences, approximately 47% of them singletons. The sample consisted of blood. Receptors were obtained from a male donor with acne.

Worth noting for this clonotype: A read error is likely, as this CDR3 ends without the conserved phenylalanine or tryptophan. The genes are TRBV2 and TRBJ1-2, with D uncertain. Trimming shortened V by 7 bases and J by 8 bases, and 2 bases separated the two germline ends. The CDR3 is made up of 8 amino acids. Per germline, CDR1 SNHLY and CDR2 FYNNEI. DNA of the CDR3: TGTGCCAGCAACGGCTACACCCTC. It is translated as CASNGYTL.

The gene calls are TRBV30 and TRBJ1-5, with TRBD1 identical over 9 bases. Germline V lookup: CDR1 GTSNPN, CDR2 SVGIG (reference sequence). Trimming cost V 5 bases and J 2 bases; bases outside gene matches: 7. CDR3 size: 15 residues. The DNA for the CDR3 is TGTGCCTGGGGACAGGGGAGTACCGGCAATCAGCCCCAGCATTTT. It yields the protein CAWGQGSTGNQPQHF.

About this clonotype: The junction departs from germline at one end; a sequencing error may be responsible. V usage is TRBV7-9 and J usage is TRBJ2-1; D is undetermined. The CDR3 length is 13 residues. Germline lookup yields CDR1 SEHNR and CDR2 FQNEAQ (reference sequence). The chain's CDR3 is CAGSLHGDNEQLF. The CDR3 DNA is TGTGCCGGCAGCTTACACGGTGACAATGAGCAGCTCTTC.

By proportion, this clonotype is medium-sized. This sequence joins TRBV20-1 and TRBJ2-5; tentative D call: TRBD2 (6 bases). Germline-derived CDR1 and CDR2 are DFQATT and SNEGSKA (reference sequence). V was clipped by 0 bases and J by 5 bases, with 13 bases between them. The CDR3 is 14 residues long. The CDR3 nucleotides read TGCAGTGCTAGAGATGGAGGGCCCTACGAGACCCAGTACTTC. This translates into CSARDGGPYETQYF.

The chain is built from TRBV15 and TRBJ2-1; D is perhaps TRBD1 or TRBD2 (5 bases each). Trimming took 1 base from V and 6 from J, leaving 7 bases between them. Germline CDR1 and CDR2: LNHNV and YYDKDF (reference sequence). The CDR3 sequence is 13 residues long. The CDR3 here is CATSRGGPNEQFF. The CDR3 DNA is TGTGCCACCAGCAGAGGGGGACCCAATGAGCAGTTCTTC.

CDR3 loop: CASSPSGGSSYEQYF. In DNA form, the CDR3 reads TGTGCCAGCAGCCCTAGCGGGGGGAGCTCCTACGAGCAGTACTTC. V gene TRBV3-1 combines with J gene TRBJ2-7; TRBD2 matches at 11 bases. The junction had 2 bases not matched to a gene; V was cut back by 4 bases and J by 0 bases. The CDR3 is 15 residues long. Germline loops: CDR1 LGHDT, CDR2 YNNKEL (reference sequence).

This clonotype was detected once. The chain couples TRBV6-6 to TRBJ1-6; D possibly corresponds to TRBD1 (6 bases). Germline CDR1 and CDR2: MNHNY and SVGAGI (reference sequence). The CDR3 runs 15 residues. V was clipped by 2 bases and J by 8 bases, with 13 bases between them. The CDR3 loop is CASSYLGGADSPLHF. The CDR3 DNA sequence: TGTGCCAGCAGTTACCTCGGGGGCGCAGATTCACCCCTCCACTTT.

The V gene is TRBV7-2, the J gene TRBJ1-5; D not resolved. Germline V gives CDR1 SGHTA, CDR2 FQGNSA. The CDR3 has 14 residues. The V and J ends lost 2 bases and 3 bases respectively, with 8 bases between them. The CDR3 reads CASSLNGYNQPQHF. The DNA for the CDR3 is TGTGCCAGCAGCTTAAACGGGTACAATCAGCCCCAGCATTTT.